This T cell receptor (beta chain) derives from a study of molecular identifiers for immune sequencing clone quantification. A single record per CDR3 protein comes from TCRdb applying MiXCR to the PCR reads. This table holds roughly 90,000 distinct CDR3 sequences, over 15% found once. This clonotype was detected many times. The germline V gene encodes CDR1 SGHRS and CDR2 YFSETQ. Trimming left V 1 base short and J 2 bases short, with 11 bases between. The CDR3 loop spans 15 amino acids. Naive CD8 T cells were sorted, and the gate applied was CD8+CD4-CCR7+CD45RA+. The receptor was derived from a human donor in good health. Some libraries in this study had Jurkat cell RNA spiked in. The sequencing sample was made of naive CD8+ T cells from blood, with Jurkat cell RNA spiked in. Subset reported: FACS-sorted CD8+CD4-CCR7+CD45RA+ naive T cells. V and J are TRBV5-1 and TRBJ2-3; tentatively, D is TRBD2 (6 bases). CDR3 in DNA: TGCGCCAGCAGCTTGTTGGACTACGACACAGATACGCAGTATTTT. Translation gives CASSLLDYDTDTQYF.